This T cell receptor (beta chain) comes out of a study of T cell changes during pregnancy in multiple sclerosis. Only in-frame clones appear in the TCRdb table, and some are missing; sequencing was by immunoSEQ multiplex PCR. Seen here are 55,000 or so clones, around 92% observed once, and the top ten hold approximately 0.69%. The germline V and J ends were trimmed by 6 bases and 7 bases, with 10 bases remaining between them. The CDR3 is 11 residues long. The germline CDR1 and CDR2 sequences are DFQATT and SNEGSKA (reference sequence). Sequencing used CD4+ T cells from peripheral blood mononuclear cells, obtained after pregnancy. The source of this sequence is a female donor with multiple sclerosis, enrolled in a pregnancy study. The J gene is TRBJ2-1, the V gene TRBV20-1; the D is unclear. The CDR3, as DNA: TGCAGTGCCGTAAAAAATAATGAGCAGTTCTTC. This translates into CSAVKNNEQFF.